The source of this TCR beta chain is a study of blood T cell repertoires in COVID-19 (dated by TCRdb to 2018 to 2020). About the investigation overall: Samples covering the acute and convalescent phases of COVID-19 were provided by collaborators in the United States, Italy and Spain. The repertoires were released in a freely available public database intended as a resource for research on the immune response to SARS-CoV-2. The sample metadata nearly always contained a de-identified subject ID, COVID-19 status, age in years and sex. Where available, HLA class I and class II types were obtained from metadata supplied by the sample provider rather than from assay-based typing. The samples were drawn from two sources: the first 160 participants of the ongoing ImmuneRACE study, and over 950 subjects contributed by 6 global collaborators. The prospective study material was composed of cDNA or gDNA derived from T cells, B-cell-depleted T cells, or PBMCs. Deeply sampled blood TCRbeta repertoires from subjects exposed to, actively infected with, or recovered from COVID-19 were included in the dataset. The study at large found these results: The amount of clinical and demographic metadata varied by source and participant and was provided uncurated.

From a lookup of the germline V gene, CDR1 and CDR2 are SGHVS and FNYEAQ. The CDR3 contains 16 residues, cysteine and phenylalanine counted. The retained sequence is limited to the CDR3, 48 bases, with the frame set at the first base. A distance of 17 bases separates the germline ends of V and J, which lose 2 bases and 6 bases respectively. Participants in the prospective study were aged roughly 18 to 100 years, lived in about two dozen United States geographic areas, and enrolled through a virtual design. In the prospective study, cohorts were assigned on the basis of participant-reported clinical history obtained from a screening survey and a study questionnaire. For ImmuneRACE Cohort 3, a participant was defined as recovered based on two consecutive negative NP/OP PCR tests, clearance by a healthcare professional, or resolution of symptoms. In the prospective study, mobile phlebotomists collected whole blood, serum and a nasopharyngeal or oropharyngeal swab from each participant. Participants in the prospective study had the option to provide additional blood draws and questionnaires over an approximately 2-month period. Before DNA extraction, prospective study blood samples were shipped either frozen or at room temperature.

TCRbeta CDR3 regions were amplified from genomic DNA by means of the immunoSEQ Assay, a bias-controlled multiplex PCR. Concerning the study's data processing: The number of nucleated cells in each sample was estimated from the amplification of reference gene primers within the assay. Sequence reads were collapsed and filtered to measure the absolute abundance of every unique TCRbeta CDR3 rearrangement. For each sample, productive Simpson clonality was calculated as the square root of Simpson's diversity index over productive rearrangements. This is the immuneACCESS table as TCRdb keeps it, with only in-frame sequences that have V and J called. A part of the clones is gone; compared with another copy, unresolved V genes explain less than half, and the rest is unexplained. V, J and clone size derive from that table, while D and trimming were established from the DNA sequence. This sample holds 250,000 to 300,000 clones; around 90% were observed only once. The ten largest clonotypes hold around 1% of the sample.

On this clone: What antigen it recognizes has not been identified. Base quality data are lacking; no much larger clone is found one base away.

This chain is built from TRBV7-6 and TRBJ1-5; a tentative D call is TRBD1 (5 bases match). The source of this sequence is a woman in her twenties or thirties who had recovered from COVID-19. Source material: PBMCs or T cells enriched from blood (not recorded which). The DNA sequence is TGTGCCAGCAGCTTACGTAGGGGCAGCCTATTTCAGCCCCAGCATTTT. Translated, it reads CASSLRRGSLFQPQHF.